The clone carrying this TCR beta chain occurred a few times. Because this beta chain is a stray read in a library intended to capture alpha chains, its abundance should not be given much weight. TCRdb recomputed calls from the 5' RACE reads with MiXCR, one row per CDR3 protein. This sample carries 2,600 or so distinct CDR3 sequences, about 25% of them seen once, and the ten largest clones take about a quarter. Time point indicated: blood at routine non-recurrence follow-up after resection. These data are taken from a study of spatial heterogeneity in lung cancer. On the study more broadly: Researchers sequenced follow-up PBMC samples if they had them, and these came a median of roughly two years after resection.

Germline CDR1 ENHRY, CDR2 SYGVKD. This CDR3 spans 15 amino acids. V trimming: 6 bases; J trimming: 0 bases; junction bases outside the gene matches: 4. The V and J genes are TRBV10-3 and TRBJ2-3, with 9 bases lining up with TRBD1. This clonotype originated in a male donor with early-stage non-small cell lung cancer. The sequencing used PBMCs, collected at follow-up. Here the CDR3 reads CAIRAGQGSTDTQYF. In DNA form, the CDR3 reads TGTGCCATCAGAGCGGGACAGGGCAGCACAGATACGCAGTATTTT.